Presented here are 9 T cell receptor beta chains from one specimen sequenced in a study of T cell repertoires in cytomegalovirus infection. TCRdb analysed the reads with MiXCR anew, one entry per CDR3 protein. The table shows 490,000 or so distinct CDR3 sequences, with roughly 12% occurring only once. Sequenced material: PBMCs. These receptors were collected from a human donor in good health (CMV status not recorded). Some clones in this sample may be carry-over from other donors' samples.

This clonotype was counted between two and nine times. The rearrangement links TRBV14 to TRBJ2-7; D uncertain. The V gene's germline CDR1 is SGHDN and CDR2 FVKESK. V was cut by 1 base and J by 0 bases, with 10 bases left in between. The CDR3 sequence is 15 residues long. CDR3 amino acids: CASSQALKISYEQYF. The CDR3 DNA sequence: TGTGCCAGCAGCCAAGCTTTGAAGATCTCCTACGAGCAGTACTTC. Full variable domain (remainder filled in from reference TRBV14 and TRBJ2-7): EAGVTQFPSHSVIEKGQTVTLRCDPISGHDNLYWYRRVMGKEIKFLLHFVKESKQDESGMPNNRFLAERTGGTYSTLKVQPAELEDSGVYFCASSQALKISYEQYFGPGTRLTVT.

The chain carries TRBV2 and TRBJ1-1; D might be TRBD1 (5 bases). Trimming left V 7 bases short and J 1 base short, with 16 bases between. The CDR3 has 15 residues. The germline V gene has CDR1 SNHLY and CDR2 FYNNEI. The CDR3 DNA reads as TGTGCCAGCACCAAGGACGAGCAGGGGAACACTGAAGCTTTCTTT. Translation gives CASTKDEQGNTEAFF.

The gene calls are TRBV6-1 and TRBJ1-3; D call uncertain. CDR1 is MNHNS and CDR2 is SASEGT in the germline V gene. Trimming cost V 6 bases and J 0 bases, with 15 bases left between them. The length of the CDR3 is 16 residues. The DNA for the CDR3 is TGTGCCAGCAGCCTCCCGCAGGCAGTCTCTGGAAACACCATATATTTT. Protein sequence: CASSLPQAVSGNTIYF.

In this sample, this clonotype turned up many times. The chain couples TRBV28 to TRBJ2-3, with unresolved D. The CDR3 loop spans 14 amino acids. Germline-derived CDR1 and CDR2 are MDHEN and SYDVKM. V lost 5 bases and J 0 bases, leaving 9 bases between the germline ends. CDR3 protein: CASSPIGSTDTQYF. CDR3 in DNA: TGTGCCAGCAGTCCCATTGGCAGCACAGATACGCAGTATTTT.

This clonotype was counted ten times or more. The chain has TRBV12-3 or TRBV12-4 and TRBJ2-7; 9 bases match TRBD1. Trimming removed 3 bases from V and 4 bases from J; junction bases left unmatched: 7. The CDR3 is 15 residues long. Written as DNA, the CDR3 is TGTGCCAGCAGTTTCCGGGGACAGGGATATTACGAGCAGTACTTC. It specifies CASSFRGQGYYEQYF.

The table lists this clonotype with many counts. This chain uses TRBV7-8 with TRBJ1-2; D gene unclear. V gave up 5 bases and J gave up 6 bases, with 13 bases separating them. The CDR3 is 13 residues long. Germline CDR1 is SGHVS and CDR2 is FQNEAQ. The CDR3 coding sequence is TGTGCCAGCAGCATGACGGAGATAGATGGCTACACCTTC. It is translated as CASSMTEIDGYTF.

Many counts were recorded for this clonotype. The chain recombines TRBV28 with TRBJ1-4; 8 nucleotides match TRBD1. V lost 5 bases, J lost 10 bases, and 12 bases stayed unmatched. Germline CDR1 is MDHEN and CDR2 is SYDVKM. The CDR3 has 15 amino acids. The CDR3 nucleotides read TGTGCCAGCAGTCCCCTTGACAGGGGTGGAGGAAAACTGTTTTTT. Amino acid sequence: CASSPLDRGGGKLFF.

This clonotype was recorded many times. The chain carries TRBV6-6 and TRBJ2-6; 10 nucleotides agree with TRBD1. Germline CDR1 MNHNY, CDR2 SVGAGI (reference sequence). The CDR3 is made up of 18 amino acids. J was trimmed by 2 bases and V by 2 bases; bases with no gene match: 6. For the CDR3, the DNA is TGTGCCAGCAGTTACAAGGGACAGGGGTCGACTGGGGCCAACGTCCTGACTTTC. As protein: CASSYKGQGSTGANVLTF.

This clonotype was seen repeatedly, ten times or more. The chain is built from TRBV10-3 and TRBJ2-1; TRBD1 or TRBD2 may be the D gene (5 bases each). The V end lost 8 bases, the J end lost 9 bases, and 17 bases lay between the germline ends. From germline, CDR1 is ENHRY and CDR2 SYGVKD. This CDR3 region has 13 residues. In DNA, the CDR3 is TGTGCCATCGGGGCGGGCACGGTGAGTGAGCAGTTCTTC. It is translated as CAIGAGTVSEQFF.